These T cell receptor beta chains were read from a single sample in a study of blood T cells in healthy people across ages. TCRdb processed the 5' RACE reads anew with MiXCR; each CDR3 protein has one entry. The profile covers approximately 780,000 distinct CDR3 sequences, with roughly 25% appearing a single time and 2.5% to 3.5% taken by the ten largest. The sample also formed part of further work on T cells of mothers and their children.

Sequencing used blood. These receptor sequences come from a boy between 10 and 17 years old in good health. Both conserved end residues are trimmed from each CDR3. Each record gives: V gene, J gene, CDR3 protein.

v_gene: TRBV29-1; j_gene: TRBJ2-6; CDR3aa: SVVRDSGANVLT
v_gene: TRBV5-6; j_gene: TRBJ2-5; CDR3aa: ASSLRLAGYLGGETQY
v_gene: TRBV14; j_gene: TRBJ1-2; CDR3aa: ASSQGDSPSYGYT
v_gene: TRBV28; j_gene: TRBJ2-6; CDR3aa: ASSLYGANVLT
v_gene: TRBV20-1; j_gene: .; CDR3aa: SALLAGDLPLGYEQY
v_gene: TRBV29-1; j_gene: TRBJ2-5; CDR3aa: SVGAGSGQETQY
v_gene: TRBV15; j_gene: TRBJ2-5; CDR3aa: ATSGEVGETQY
v_gene: TRBV5-5; j_gene: TRBJ2-6; CDR3aa: ASSPATGDSGANVLT
v_gene: TRBV4-1; j_gene: TRBJ2-2; CDR3aa: ASSQYAGQELF
v_gene: TRBV12-3/TRBV12-4; j_gene: TRBJ1-5; CDR3aa: ASSAASSNQPQH
v_gene: TRBV12-3/TRBV12-4; j_gene: TRBJ2-1; CDR3aa: ASSFSPGSSYNEQF
v_gene: TRBV10-3; j_gene: TRBJ1-1; CDR3aa: AISGPGTGRVLNTEAF
v_gene: TRBV6-5; j_gene: TRBJ2-5; CDR3aa: ASSYPRDRRKSETQY
v_gene: TRBV29-1; j_gene: TRBJ1-2; CDR3aa: SVEAVGYT
v_gene: TRBV25-1; j_gene: TRBJ1-6; CDR3aa: ASSGYRPNSPLH
v_gene: TRBV11-2; j_gene: TRBJ2-7; CDR3aa: ASSDSGQVYEQY
v_gene: TRBV5-1; j_gene: TRBJ1-5; CDR3aa: ASSAGPGEQPQH
v_gene: TRBV30; j_gene: .; CDR3aa: AWSAQDRGQITPGPQY
v_gene: TRBV25-1; j_gene: TRBJ2-1; CDR3aa: AGSELRSSSYNEQF
v_gene: TRBV12-3/TRBV12-4; j_gene: TRBJ2-7; CDR3aa: ASSLMRSEQY
v_gene: TRBV6-6; j_gene: TRBJ2-5; CDR3aa: ASRRRGGPGTQY
v_gene: TRBV6-6; j_gene: TRBJ1-2; CDR3aa: ASKELLGYGYT
v_gene: TRBV12-3/TRBV12-4; j_gene: TRBJ2-1; CDR3aa: ASSLSRGESSYNEQF
v_gene: TRBV12-3/TRBV12-4; j_gene: TRBJ2-3; CDR3aa: ASSWGRDLADTQY
v_gene: TRBV27; j_gene: TRBJ1-1; CDR3aa: ASGFTEAF
v_gene: TRBV6-5; j_gene: TRBJ2-3; CDR3aa: ASSYSLPKGQADTQY
v_gene: TRBV3-1; j_gene: TRBJ2-5; CDR3aa: ASSQDQGSGRGETQH
v_gene: TRBV27; j_gene: TRBJ2-1; CDR3aa: ASSLSPQGPYNEQF
v_gene: TRBV6-1; j_gene: TRBJ2-7; CDR3aa: ASRDPGLARYEQY
v_gene: TRBV20-1; j_gene: TRBJ2-3; CDR3aa: SARGVRAGASDTQY
v_gene: TRBV21-1; j_gene: TRBJ2-1; CDR3aa: ASSNRGSGGYNEQF
v_gene: TRBV7-2; j_gene: .; CDR3aa: ASSGGGKGAKTQY
v_gene: TRBV7-2; j_gene: TRBJ2-5; CDR3aa: ASSLVGGPKTQY
v_gene: TRBV11-2; j_gene: TRBJ2-3; CDR3aa: ASSPAVFSTDTQY